These 21 T cell receptor beta chains share one sample of origin, sequenced in a study of blood T cell repertoires in COVID-19. Generated by immunoSEQ multiplex PCR, the TCRdb table keeps only in-frame clones and is missing some. The data hold approximately 200,000 clones, with around 85% observed a single time. The sample comprised peripheral blood. The receptors come from a man between 65 and 85 years old with active or convalescent COVID-19.

CDR3 coding DNA: TGTGCCAGCAGCTTGCAGGGGGCAACAGATACGCAGTATTTT. Protein: CASSLQGATDTQYF. The V gene is TRBV5-4, the J gene TRBJ2-3; 8 positions agree with TRBD1. CDR3 length: 14 amino acids. The germline gives CDR1 SGHNT, CDR2 YYREEE (reference sequence). Trimming took 1 base from V and 3 from J; bases not matched to a gene: 1.

This chain joins TRBV19 and TRBJ1-6; tentative D call: TRBD1 (6 bases). CDR3 length: 15 amino acids. The germline V and J ends were trimmed by 2 bases and 7 bases, with 12 bases remaining between them. Germline V gene lookup returns CDR1 LNHDA and CDR2 SQIVND (reference sequence). The chain's CDR3 is CASSITGDRNSPLHF. For the CDR3, the DNA is TGTGCCAGTAGTATAACCGGCGACAGGAATTCACCCCTCCACTTT.

This rearrangement joins TRBV7-2 to TRBJ2-3; D not certain. This CDR3 region has 13 residues. Trimming shortened V by 4 bases and J by 1 base, and 6 bases separated the two germline ends. The germline V gene encodes CDR1 SGHTA and CDR2 FQGNSA. The CDR3 DNA is TGTGCCAGCAGCTCCCAGGGCACAGATACGCAGTATTTT. It yields the protein CASSSQGTDTQYF.

The chain employs TRBV4-1 and TRBJ1-3, with 8 bases fitting TRBD1. Germline V gene data show CDR1 as MGHRA and CDR2 as YSYEKL. This CDR3 comprises 18 residues. Trimming removed 1 base from V and 5 bases from J; junction bases left unmatched: 13. The CDR3 loop reads CASSQGMAQGALRNTIYF. In DNA, the CDR3 is TGCGCCAGCAGCCAAGGGATGGCGCAGGGGGCTCTTCGAAACACCATATATTTT.

The chain uses TRBV6-2 or TRBV6-3 and TRBJ2-5; the match to TRBD2 covers 11 bases. CDR3 length: 16 residues. CDR1 is MNHEY and CDR2 is SVGEGT in the germline V gene. V shed 4 bases, J shed 2 bases, and the junction held 6 bases outside the gene matches. CDR3 sequence (DNA): TGTGCCAGCAGTTCCGGGACTAGCGGACCTCAAGAGACCCAGTACTTC. Protein product: CASSSGTSGPQETQYF.

The chain links TRBV19 to TRBJ1-5, with 8 bases identical to TRBD1. The CDR3 is made up of 15 amino acids. Germline CDR1 LNHDA, CDR2 SQIVND (reference sequence). Trimming removed 6 bases from V and 2 bases from J; junction bases left unmatched: 6. The CDR3 sequence: CASRDRDFGNQPQHF. In DNA, the CDR3 is TGTGCCAGTAGGGACAGGGATTTTGGCAATCAGCCCCAGCATTTT.

The J gene is TRBJ1-5, the V gene TRBV6-2 or TRBV6-3; TRBD1 agrees at 7 bases. In germline, CDR1 is MNHEY, CDR2 SVGEGT. The CDR3 sequence is 15 residues long. The V segment lost 2 bases and the J segment 3 bases; nucleotides outside the gene matches: 4. CDR3 sequence: CASSYDGQANQPQHF. The DNA for the CDR3 is TGTGCCAGCAGTTACGATGGACAGGCCAATCAGCCCCAGCATTTT.

The chain is built from TRBV5-6 and TRBJ2-7; 9 nucleotides match TRBD1. With V trimmed by 5 bases and J by 3 bases, 6 bases remained unmatched. The CDR3 contains 14 residues. Germline loops: CDR1 SGHDT, CDR2 YYEEEE. This CDR3 is CASSWGQGSYEQYF. CDR3 sequence (DNA): TGTGCCAGCAGTTGGGGACAGGGAAGCTACGAGCAGTACTTC. The full variable domain, completed using reference TRBV5-6 and TRBJ2-7, is DAGVTQSPTHLIKTRGQQVTLRCSPKSGHDTVSWYQQALGQGPQFIFQYYEEEERQRGNFPDRFSGHQFPNYSSELNVNALLLGDSALYLCASSWGQGSYEQYFGPGTRLTVT.

This chain connects TRBV19 to TRBJ2-3; TRBD1 matches 7 bases. Germline trimming cut 5 bases from V and 2 bases from J; bases unmatched to any gene: 10. Germline lookup yields CDR1 LNHDA and CDR2 SQIVND (reference sequence). This CDR3 has 16 amino acids. The CDR3 nucleotides read TGTGCCAGTAGTTCGACCCCGGGACAGAACACAGATACGCAGTATTTT. This translates into CASSSTPGQNTDTQYF.

This clone is a singleton in its sample. This chain uses TRBV7-9 with TRBJ2-7; D remains ambiguous. The V end was cut by 4 bases, the J end by 2 bases, with 12 bases between. Germline CDR1 SEHNR, CDR2 FQNEAQ (reference sequence). This CDR3 has 14 amino acids. The CDR3 DNA sequence: TGTGCCAGCAGCTCCCGGGTCCCCCCCTACGAGCAGTACTTC. It yields the protein CASSSRVPPYEQYF.

This chain connects TRBV5-1 to TRBJ1-1, with TRBD1 matching 7 bases. Looked up from germline, CDR1 is SGHRS and CDR2 is YFSETQ. V lost 2 bases, J lost 2 bases, and 3 bases stayed unmatched. There are 14 residues in the CDR3. DNA for the CDR3: TGCGCCAGCAGCTTTCAGGGGGGAAACACTGAAGCTTTCTTT. Amino acids: CASSFQGGNTEAFF.

This chain connects TRBV6-5 to TRBJ1-5, with 8 bases identical to TRBD1. This CDR3 is built from 15 residues. Trimming cost V 5 bases and J 1 base; bases outside gene matches: 4. Per the germline V gene, CDR1 is MNHEY and CDR2 is SVGAGI. The CDR3 nucleotides read TGTGCCAGCAGTAAGGACAGGGCCAGCAATCAGCCCCAGCATTTT. Translated, it gives CASSKDRASNQPQHF.

This chain joins TRBV6-2 or TRBV6-3 and TRBJ1-5; TRBD1 agrees at 8 bases. In germline, CDR1 is MNHEY, CDR2 SVGEGT. The J segment lost 5 bases and the V segment lost 4 bases, leaving 10 bases of the junction unmatched. This CDR3 comprises 16 residues. CDR3 bases: TGTGCCAGCAGTTCCATCGGGACAGGCGGTTATCAGCCCCAGCATTTT. This encodes CASSSIGTGGYQPQHF.

The count of this clone is one. The chain couples TRBV4-1 to TRBJ2-7; TRBD2 matches 14 bases. The CDR3 is 17 amino acids. J gave up 3 bases and V 4 bases, and 8 bases lay outside the gene matches. From germline, CDR1 is MGHRA and CDR2 YSYEKL. The CDR3 bases are TGCGCCAGCAGCCCGCGGACTAGCGGGGGGCCGAGCTACGAGCAGTACTTC. The encoded protein is CASSPRTSGGPSYEQYF.

The chain links TRBV5-1 to TRBJ2-1, with D hard to call. The germline V and J ends were trimmed by 4 bases and 6 bases, with 8 bases remaining between them. This CDR3 is built from 12 residues. Germline CDR1 is SGHRS and CDR2 is YFSETQ. The CDR3 spells CASSISANEQFF. CDR3 in DNA: TGCGCCAGCAGCATTAGTGCCAATGAGCAGTTCTTC. The full variable domain, completed using reference TRBV5-1 and TRBJ2-1, is KAGVTQTPRYLIKTRGQQVTLSCSPISGHRSVSWYQQTPGQGLQFLFEYFSETQRNKGNFPGRFSGRQFSNSRSEMNVSTLELGDSALYLCASSISANEQFFGPGTRLTVL.

The chain joins TRBV7-2 to TRBJ1-4; tentatively, D is TRBD1 (5 bases). The V gene's germline CDR1 is SGHTA and CDR2 FQGNSA. The CDR3 consists of 14 residues. Trimming cost V 5 bases and J 8 bases, with 15 bases left between them. CDR3 sequence (DNA): TGTGCCAGCAGCGCCAATAGGGGAGGCGAAAAACTGTTTTTT. This sequence encodes CASSANRGGEKLFF.

V usage is TRBV2 and J usage is TRBJ1-1; possibly TRBD1 for D (5 bases). Trimming removed 8 bases from V and 0 bases from J, with 13 bases in between. Germline-derived CDR1 and CDR2 are SNHLY and FYNNEI. The CDR3 has 14 amino acids. The CDR3 DNA reads as TGTGCCAGCCGACAGCAAACCCTGAACACTGAAGCTTTCTTT. It specifies CASRQQTLNTEAFF.

V and J are TRBV5-6 and TRBJ2-1; 10 bases match TRBD1. The junction had 7 bases not matched to a gene; V was cut back by 0 bases and J by 10 bases. CDR3 length equals 15 residues. The germline V gene encodes CDR1 SGHDT and CDR2 YYEEEE. CDR3 DNA sequence: TGTGCCAGCAGCTTGGGGGGACAGGGGTCTGGCGAGCAGTTCTTC. Protein product: CASSLGGQGSGEQFF.

Comments on this clone: Other DNA sequences in this sample translate to the same CDR3. The CDR3 sequence is CASSLPGNQPQHF. CDR3 DNA sequence: TGTGCCAGCAGTTTGCCAGGGAATCAGCCCCAGCATTTT. The chain has TRBV28 and TRBJ1-5; D possibly corresponds to TRBD1 (5 bases). The CDR3 length is 13 residues. Trimming removed 3 bases from V and 4 bases from J, with 7 bases in between. Germline loops: CDR1 MDHEN, CDR2 SYDVKM.

The J gene is TRBJ1-2, the V gene TRBV25-1; 7 bases fit TRBD1. Trimming cost V 9 bases and J 6 bases; bases outside gene matches: 7. The CDR3 contains 12 residues. Germline V gene sequence: CDR1 MGHDK, CDR2 SYGVNS. The CDR3, as DNA: TGTGCCAGGAAGACAGGGTTCAATGGCTACACCTTC. Translated: CARKTGFNGYTF.

The J gene is TRBJ1-1, the V gene TRBV24-1; D might be TRBD1 (5 bases). V shed 9 bases and J shed 4 bases, with 14 bases lying between them. This CDR3 has 13 amino acids. Germline V gene lookup returns CDR1 KGHDR and CDR2 SFDVKD. The CDR3 DNA reads as TGTGCCACCCGCCAGGGCAGGAGCACTGAAGCTTTCTTT. As protein: CATRQGRSTEAFF.